Listed below are T cell receptor beta chains from one sample, sequenced in a study of cytomegalovirus exposure and HLA in healthy donors. Assay: immunoSEQ multiplex PCR; the TCRdb copy retains only in-frame clones and omits some. The repertoire holds about 65,000 clones, with over 75% as singletons. The sequenced sample consisted of PBMCs. Receptors were obtained from a woman aged 30 to 39 in good health and CMV-seronegative. Both conserved end residues are part of each CDR3. A D gene is named only where the DNA matches it firmly. Not all rows give a size; the values are once, few, many and, for expanded clones, a class.

d_gene	abundance	v_gene	j_gene	CDR3nt	CDR3aa
-	-	TRBV29-1	TRBJ2-5	TGCAGCGTTGGGGTGGTTGGAGGGGGGGAAGAGACCCAGTACTTC	CSVGVVGGGEETQYF
-	-	TRBV30	TRBJ2-7	TGTGCCTGGAGCCCCAGGTTGGGGACACAACAATCCTACGAGCAGTACTTC	CAWSPRLGTQQSYEQYF
-	-	TRBV4-1	TRBJ1-6	TGCGCCAGCAGCCAAGATCAGGGTTCACCCCTCCACTTT	CASSQDQGSPLHF
-	-	TRBV2	TRBJ2-7	TGTGCCAGCAGTGAACCAGTCAGCTCCTACGAGCAGTACTTC	CASSEPVSSYEQYF
TRBD1	-	TRBV28	TRBJ1-2	TGTGCCAGCAGTTCGACAGGGGGTCTCTATGGCTACACCTTC	CASSSTGGLYGYTF
TRBD1	-	TRBV29-1	TRBJ1-3	TGCAGCGTACGAGACAGGGAGGACACCATATATTTT	CSVRDREDTIYF
-	-	TRBV28	TRBJ1-1	TGTGCCAGCAGTCCCCAGGGAGGGAACACTGAAGCTTTCTTT	CASSPQGGNTEAFF
-	-	TRBV9	TRBJ2-6	TGTGCCAGCAGCGATCCTCGGGGCTCTGGGGCCAACGTCCTGACTTTC	CASSDPRGSGANVLTF
-	-	TRBV15	TRBJ1-1	TGTGCCACTTCGTGGGGGGACACTGAAGCTTTCTTT	CATSWGDTEAFF
TRBD1	-	TRBV6-1	TRBJ2-1	TGTGCCAGCAGTGAAGGGCAGGGGGCCTACAATGAGCAGTTCTTC	CASSEGQGAYNEQFF
-	few	TRBV30	TRBJ2-3	TGTGCCTGGAGTGCGGGGGGCACAGATACGCAGTATTTT	CAWSAGGTDTQYF
TRBD1	-	TRBV27	TRBJ2-7	TGTGCCAGCAGTCCTGGACAGGGTTCCGTGCAGTACTTC	CASSPGQGSVQYF
TRBD2	few	TRBV2	TRBJ2-7	TGTGCCAGCAGTGGACTAGCGGGAGGCTACGAGCAGTACTTC	CASSGLAGGYEQYF
-	-	TRBV10-1	TRBJ1-5	TGCGCCAGCAGTGAGTCCGGCCTTACCCGCGACAGGCATCATCAGCCCCAGCATTTT	CASSESGLTRDRHHQPQHF
TRBD1	-	TRBV11-2	TRBJ1-2	TGTGCCAGCAGCCTATCCGGGACAGGCTATGGCTACACCTTC	CASSLSGTGYGYTF
-	-	TRBV7-2	TRBJ1-5	TGTGCCAGCAGCTTTGGGCCCGGAGGTAGTCAGCCCCAGCATTTT	CASSFGPGGSQPQHF
-	once	TRBV5-1	TRBJ1-1	TGCGCCAGCAGCGTGGGGCGACTCACTGAAGCTTTCTTT	CASSVGRLTEAFF
-	few	TRBV9	TRBJ1-1	TGTGCCAGCAGCGCCAGAGGTAATACTGAAGCTTTCTTT	CASSARGNTEAFF
-	once	TRBV28	TRBJ1-1	TGTGCCAGCAGTTTAATTGGCAGGAACACTGAAGCTTTCTTT	CASSLIGRNTEAFF
TRBD1	-	TRBV7-6	TRBJ1-5	TGTGCCAGCAGCTCGGGACAGGGTTTTTTTCAGCCCCAGCATTTT	CASSSGQGFFQPQHF
-	-	TRBV25-1	TRBJ2-3	TGTGCCAGCAGTGAATCGTTAACTACAGATACGCAGTATTTT	CASSESLTTDTQYF
-	-	TRBV20-1	TRBJ1-2	TGCAGTGCTATGGGACATTTCGGCTACACCTTC	CSAMGHFGYTF
-	few	TRBV6-5	TRBJ2-1	TGTGCCAGCAGTCTAGGCGGGTTCCTCGGCAATGAGCAGTTCTTC	CASSLGGFLGNEQFF
-	-	TRBV25-1	TRBJ1-1	TGTGCCAGCAGTGCCACAGGCCTTACTAAGAACACTGAAGCTTTCTTT	CASSATGLTKNTEAFF
TRBD2	-	TRBV6-5	TRBJ2-5	TGTGCCAGCTCCCTAGCGGGCCTACAAGAGACCCAGTACTTC	CASSLAGLQETQYF
-	-	TRBV7-2	TRBJ1-1	TGTGCCAGCAGCTTAGTAACAGCGAACACTGAAGCTTTCTTT	CASSLVTANTEAFF
-	few	TRBV7-2	TRBJ2-3	TGTGCCAGCAGCTTTTTCGCCGGCGGGAGCACAGATACGCAGTATTTT	CASSFFAGGSTDTQYF
-	few	TRBV7-2	TRBJ1-5	TGTGCCAGCAGCCCCGACGGGAATCAGCCCCAGCATTTT	CASSPDGNQPQHF
TRBD1	-	TRBV5-6	TRBJ2-5	TGTGCCAGCAGCCCAGGACAGGTAGAGACCCAGTACTTC	CASSPGQVETQYF
TRBD2	-	TRBV4-2	TRBJ2-5	TGTGCCAGCAGCCAAGAGGGACTAGCGGAAGAGACCCAGTACTTC	CASSQEGLAEETQYF
-	-	TRBV18	TRBJ2-5	TGTGCCAGCTCACCAGGGGGCGAAGAGACCCAGTACTTC	CASSPGGEETQYF
-	few	TRBV6-1	TRBJ1-6	TGTGCCAGCAGTGATGTGGAGACTGGAAATTCACCCCTCCACTTT	CASSDVETGNSPLHF
-	few	TRBV7-2	TRBJ1-6	TGTGCCAGCAGCCCCAGGACAGCCGGTCGTGTAACCCTCCACTTT	CASSPRTAGRVTLHF
TRBD1	-	TRBV7-2	TRBJ1-1	TGTGCCAGCAGCTTAGTTTCTGGACAGGGCAAAGAAGCTTTCTTT	CASSLVSGQGKEAFF
-	-	TRBV30	TRBJ1-4	TGTGCCTGGAGTGTCAACAGAAATGAAAAACTGTTTTTT	CAWSVNRNEKLFF
TRBD1	-	TRBV6-1	TRBJ1-1	TGTGCCAGCAGTGCCGGGACAGCGAACACTGAAGCTTTCTTT	CASSAGTANTEAFF
TRBD2	once	TRBV4-2	TRBJ2-7	TGTGCCAGCAGCCAAGATTCGACTAGCGGGGGCTTTGAGCAGTACTTC	CASSQDSTSGGFEQYF
-	-	TRBV6-5	TRBJ1-1	TGTGCCAGCAGTTACTCGATTAGGGGCACTGAAGCTTTCTTT	CASSYSIRGTEAFF
-	-	TRBV28	TRBJ1-1	TGTGCCAGCAAGCAGGGCCGGTACACTGAAGCTTTCTTT	CASKQGRYTEAFF
-	-	TRBV6-1	TRBJ1-6	TGTGCCAGCAGTGAACGCCCGCCGGGCAGCGGAAATTCACCCCTCCACTTT	CASSERPPGSGNSPLHF
TRBD2	-	TRBV2	TRBJ2-7	TGTGCCAGCAGTGACCCGACTAGCGGGCCATCCTACGAGCAGTACTTC	CASSDPTSGPSYEQYF
-	-	TRBV2	TRBJ2-1	TGTGCCAGCAGTGAGGCGGGTGAGCAGTTCTTC	CASSEAGEQFF
TRBD2	-	TRBV6-5	TRBJ2-3	TGTGCCAACCCTAATAGCGGGAGGACAGATACGCAGTATTTT	CANPNSGRTDTQYF
TRBD1	-	TRBV6-6	TRBJ2-7	TGTGCCAGCAGTTACTCCGGGACAGGGGGCCTCGAGCAGTACTTC	CASSYSGTGGLEQYF
-	once	TRBV5-1	TRBJ1-4	TGCGCCAGCAGCTTTAAAGGAGGGGATGAAAAACTGTTTTTT	CASSFKGGDEKLFF
TRBD1	-	TRBV7-2	TRBJ1-1	TGTGCCAGCAGCTTAGGGGACAGGTTGAACACTGAAGCTTTCTTT	CASSLGDRLNTEAFF
-	-	TRBV4-3	TRBJ1-2	TGCGCCAGCAGCCAAGATGTACTTTGGGGCTACACCTTC	CASSQDVLWGYTF
TRBD2	-	TRBV30	TRBJ2-6	TGTGCCTGGAGCCGGACTAGCGGCTCTGGGGCCAACGTCCTGACTTTC	CAWSRTSGSGANVLTF
-	-	TRBV5-1	TRBJ1-6	TGCGCCAGCAGCACGGGGTGGCGGGACTCCTATAATTCACCCCTCCACTTT	CASSTGWRDSYNSPLHF
TRBD1	-	TRBV30	TRBJ2-7	TGTGCCTGGAGTGATACCGGGACAGGGATCCACGAGCAGTACTTC	CAWSDTGTGIHEQYF